The T cell receptor beta chain under discussion was sequenced for a study of CD8+CD57+ T cells in acquired aplastic anemia (dated by TCRdb to the late 2010s). About the investigation overall: DNA extracted from sorted CD4+ and CD8+ cells had a mean of roughly 3.4 ug, with a range of 0.2 to 27.4 ug.

In the study, sorted CD4+ and CD8+ blood T cells from patients with severe aplastic anemia and from healthy subjects underwent deep sequencing of TCR repertoires. Ficoll-Paque density gradient centrifugation was used to isolate peripheral blood mononuclear cells. CD4+ and CD8+ T cells were sorted by FACS or magnetic beads before DNA extraction. Profiling of TCR beta VDJ combinations and CDR3 sequences used genomic DNA as the template. An Illumina HiSeq 2000 was used for TCR repertoire sequencing. As for the original processing: Repertoire assessment relied on Simpson's diversity index, CDR3 size and DJ length profiles, and TRBV/TRBJ rearrangement plots. The immunodominant clone was defined as the most abundant DNA sequence in deep sequencing data. CDR3 amino acid sequences were checked for sharing between subjects and were compared against published repertoires and the VDJdb database. TCRdb reworked the public reads: Q25 trimming with fastp, MiXCR clone assembly, productive beta chains retained. Rows are unified per CDR3 protein, each entry keeping the most common DNA and genes. V and J calls and clone size were set by TCRdb, not the authors. This sample holds 150,000 to 200,000 distinct CDR3 sequences; roughly 64% were observed only once. In total, the top ten clones hold around 45% of the sample.

Broader findings and caveats from the paper: Patients and healthy controls showed no significant difference in CD8+ Simpson's diversity (P=0.060). Although roughly 30 CD8+ CDR3 sequences were shared by patients and controls, these sequences appeared highly expressed in patients and within the immunodominant clones of patients.

As for this clonotype: Its target antigen remains unknown. No per-base quality is available; no much larger clone lies one base away.

Taken from cysteine to phenylalanine, the CDR3 has 15 residues. CDR3 DNA is the only sequence kept; it has 45 bases, read in frame from the first base. Trimming costs V 1 base and J 5 bases, and their ends lie 18 bases apart. CDR1 and CDR2 (SQVTM, ANQGSEA) derive from the germline V gene. The clonotype comes from a human donor with severe aplastic anemia or a healthy control (not recorded which). Recombination joined TRBV29-1 with TRBJ2-7, with TRBD2 perhaps the D gene, on 6 matching bases. The sample taken for sequencing was sorted CD4+, CD8+, or CD8+CD57+ T cells (not recorded which) from PBMCs. The bases read TGCAGCGTTGAAGGTGCCAGCGGGTACGGCCACGAGCAGTACTTC. The encoded protein is CSVEGASGYGHEQYF.